The following is a TCR beta chain sequence with its context. The record originates from a study of blood T cell repertoires in COVID-19. Turning to the study itself: Italy, Spain and the United States were the sources of the convalescent and acute COVID-19 samples. Sources were T cells, B-cell-depleted T cells, or PBMCs; the material itself was cDNA or gDNA.

The J segment lost 3 bases and the V segment lost 7 bases, leaving 12 bases of the junction unmatched. This CDR3 contains 16 residues. The germline V gene has CDR1 LNHNV and CDR2 YYDKDF (reference sequence). Per the original methods: Amplification of reference gene primers was used by the study to estimate nucleated cell counts. The protocol was immunoSEQ multiplex PCR, while the TCRdb copy is restricted to in-frame clones and leaves out a portion. Clone size and the V and J calls come from that table; the DNA yielded D and trimming. The data show about 260,000 clones, around nine tenths seen once. This clonotype was sampled from a man in his forties who had recovered from COVID-19. The V call is TRBV15, the J call TRBJ1-3, with 7 nucleotides matching TRBD1. The sequencing input was peripheral blood. CDR3 amino acids: CATIAIGGDVGNTIYF. CDR3 DNA: TGTGCCACCATCGCGATAGGGGGCGATGTTGGAAACACCATATATTTT.